Reported below is one TCR beta chain. Its recognized antigen is unknown. From each donor, a roughly 2.5 ml peripheral blood sample was collected into PAXgene tubes and kept at -80 degrees C. Without T cell sorting, total RNA was isolated from whole blood using the PAXgene blood miRNA kit on an automated QIAcube. Peripheral blood from monozygotic twin pairs, either concordant or discordant for inflammatory bowel disease, underwent deep TCRalpha and TCRbeta repertoire profiling that used unique molecular barcoding. Smoking habits were recorded for all twin pairs, and each individual was classified as a current, former or never smoker. These data originate in a study of monozygotic twins with inflammatory bowel disease (dated by TCRdb to about 2019). A note on the overall study: The full study comprised some 30 monozygotic twin pairs: nine German pairs (four IBD-concordant, five IBD-discordant) and 19 IBD-discordant Danish pairs. The search for disease-associated traits relied mainly on comparing, within discordant pairs, IBD patients with their genetically identical healthy co-twins. Each individual had, on average, about 151 000 unique TCRalpha sequences and 181 000 unique TCRbeta sequences available for analysis.

The CDR3 runs 13 residues from the cysteine to the phenylalanine. DNA was not recorded. Based on the germline V gene, the CDR1 and CDR2 sequences are SGHTA and FQGTGA. Libraries were constructed by 5' RACE. The input for every TCR library was roughly 4,000 ng of total RNA. For each sample, cDNA was synthesized in eight separate reactions using SMARTScribe reverse transcriptase. Unique molecular identifiers containing a 6-nucleotide sample barcode were introduced through template switching during cDNA synthesis. Amplification of TCRalpha and TCRbeta cDNA involved two nested PCRs of 16 and 9 cycles, and each PCR was followed by bead purification. Before amplification, the cDNA was both treated with uracil DNA-glycosylase and purified with the QIAquick PCR purification kit. The second PCR added Illumina TruSeq-compatible adapters along with sample-specific barcodes. TapeStation and Qubit were used to check library quality and concentration, and roughly 4.6 ng of each library was pooled. The pooled libraries were sequenced with 2 x 100 bp reads and custom sequencing primers on an Illumina HiSeq2500 single-index Rapid Run. Concerning the study's data processing: MiGEC version 1.2.6 was used for UMI-based consensus assembly to correct PCR and sequencing errors. MiXCR version 2.1.1 was used to carry out V(D)J alignment, clonotype assembly and CDR3 extraction. To normalise gene usage, clonotype sharing and MAIT/NKT TCR abundance, the analysis used the top 1000, 10 000 and 20 000 clonotypes per sample. Diversity was computed as the inverse Simpson index with the vegan R package after downsampling to 27 000 UMIs. Paired Mann-Whitney U tests were applied to discordant twin pairs, and Benjamini-Hochberg correction was used for multiple testing. Each CDR3 protein sequence appears as one entry after TCRdb reprocessed the reads, and no DNA is included. TCRdb's processing, not the authors', yielded these V and J calls. The sample's own table lists 200,000 to 250,000 distinct CDR3 sequences. The top ten constitute 7.7% of the sample.

General findings and caveats noted by the study authors: IBD patients shared fewer clonotypes with other individuals than healthy twins did, most markedly in patients showing signs of disease activity. No difference in repertoire similarity was observed between concordant and discordant twins, possibly owing to limited statistical power. IBD patients had lower TCRbeta repertoire diversity, measured by the inverse Simpson index, than their healthy co-twins. No single strong signal or clonotype linked to IBD turned up in the results, so the idea that one exists was not supported. Because patients were on differing immunosuppressive treatments, the repertoires may have picked up extra background noise and inter-individual variability. The analysis was unable to tell apart different T cell subtypes.

Sequencing input: blood. This TCR was sampled from a human donor with ulcerative colitis or Crohn's disease, or a healthy co-twin of an affected twin (not recorded which). The V and J genes are TRBV7-3 and TRBJ2-1; lacking DNA, the TRBD1 call made by TCRdb goes unchecked. The CDR3 here reads CASSYGRDDEQFF.